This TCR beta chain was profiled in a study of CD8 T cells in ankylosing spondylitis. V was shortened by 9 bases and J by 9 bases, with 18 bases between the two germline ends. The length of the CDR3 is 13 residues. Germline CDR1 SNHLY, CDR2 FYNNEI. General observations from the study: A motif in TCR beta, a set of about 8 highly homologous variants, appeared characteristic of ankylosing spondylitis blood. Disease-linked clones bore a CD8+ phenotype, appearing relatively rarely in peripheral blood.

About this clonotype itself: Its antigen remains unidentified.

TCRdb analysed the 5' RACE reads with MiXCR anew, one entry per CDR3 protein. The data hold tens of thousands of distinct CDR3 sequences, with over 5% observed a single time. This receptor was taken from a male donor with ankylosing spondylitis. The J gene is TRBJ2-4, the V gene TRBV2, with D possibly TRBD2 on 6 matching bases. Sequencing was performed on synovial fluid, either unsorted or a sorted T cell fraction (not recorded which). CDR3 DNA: TGTGCCAGTGACGGGACGCGGGGTAGCATTCAGTACTTC. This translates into CASDGTRGSIQYF. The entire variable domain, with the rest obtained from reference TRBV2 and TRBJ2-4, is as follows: EPEVTQTPSHQVTQMGQEVILRCVPISNHLYFYWYRQILGQKVEFLVSFYNNEISEKSEIFDDQFSVERPDGSNFTLKIRSTKLEDSAMYFCASDGTRGSIQYFGAGTRLSVL.